This TCR beta chain was captured in a study of Ad26.COV2.S vaccination and SARS-CoV-2 variants. At the level of the study: Among those in the COV1001 Ad26.COV2.S trial arm was the donor. Doses of Ad26.COV2.S were injected into muscle once or twice, 56 days apart.

Trimming stripped 2 bases from V and 1 base from J, with 8 bases between. This CDR3 is built from 13 residues. Per the germline V gene, CDR1 is GTSNPN and CDR2 is SVGIG (reference sequence). The assay was immunoSEQ multiplex PCR, and TCRdb's table has in-frame clones only and misses some. The sample has some 400,000 clones, about 88% seen once. Specified treatment: some 20 received Ad26.COV2.S at low or high dose, single or two shots; about 5 received placebo; per-sample allocation not given. Samples were taken on day 63 after the first vaccine or placebo injection. This person who donated was an adult of 18-55 years in Boston.

This TCR came from a person aged 18-65 years who received the Ad26.COV2.S COVID-19 vaccine or a placebo. This specimen consisted of peripheral blood, obtained in a trial of Ad26.COV2.S vaccine versus placebo. The chain employs TRBV30 and TRBJ1-1; TRBD1 is a possible D gene (5 bases). CDR3 bases: TGTGCCTGGAGTATAGGGGCGAACACTGAAGCTTTCTTT. This gives the protein CAWSIGANTEAFF.